Listed here are 28 T cell receptor beta chains from one sample, sequenced in a study of cytomegalovirus exposure and HLA in healthy donors. A multiplex PCR was run with 60 Vbeta primers and 13 Jbeta primers. Data came from immunoSEQ multiplex PCR; TCRdb stores just in-frame clones and leaves some out. The sample contains about 98,000 clones, approximately 87% of which appear only once. Sequences were obtained from PBMCs. Receptors originate from a man between 40 and 49 years old in good health and CMV-seronegative.

This chain links TRBV5-1 with TRBJ1-4, with D possibly TRBD1 on 6 matching bases. The CDR3 totals 14 residues. Trimming left V 4 bases short and J 5 bases short, with 12 bases between. Germline CDR1 reads SGHRS; CDR2 reads YFSETQ. CDR3 loop: CASSMDSRNEKLFF. The CDR3 region has the DNA TGCGCCAGCAGCATGGACAGTAGAAATGAAAAACTGTTTTTT.

V usage is TRBV5-1 and J usage is TRBJ1-2; 7 bases line up with TRBD1. Germline V gene data show CDR1 as SGHRS and CDR2 as YFSETQ. The trim removed 0 bases at V and 4 bases at J, leaving 3 bases unmatched. The CDR3 totals 14 residues. The chain's CDR3 is CASSLVQGVYGYTF. CDR3 bases: TGCGCCAGCAGCTTGGTTCAGGGGGTCTATGGCTACACCTTC.

The gene calls are TRBV5-4 and TRBJ2-3; D is perhaps TRBD2 (5 bases). The CDR3 has 15 residues. Germline CDR1 and CDR2: SGHNT and YYREEE (reference sequence). Trimming cost V 4 bases and J 0 bases, with 12 bases left between them. Here the CDR3 reads CASSIGLGSTDTQYF. CDR3 DNA sequence: TGTGCCAGCAGCATAGGACTGGGGAGCACAGATACGCAGTATTTT.

This clone has a handful of counts. This chain uses TRBV4-3 with TRBJ1-2; 8 positions match TRBD1. Germline trimming cut 1 base from V and 8 bases from J; bases unmatched to any gene: 3. Per germline, CDR1 LGHNA and CDR2 YSLEER. The CDR3 length is 13 residues. The CDR3, as DNA: TGCGCCAGCAGCCAAGTGGGGACAGGAGGCTACACCTTC. Translation gives CASSQVGTGGYTF.

The chain uses TRBV5-4 and TRBJ2-7; D is perhaps TRBD2 (6 bases). CDR3 size: 15 residues. The germline gives CDR1 SGHNT, CDR2 YYREEE (reference sequence). V was cut by 0 bases and J by 2 bases, with 12 bases left in between. This chain's CDR3 is CASSLVFGGTYEQYF. CDR3 sequence (DNA): TGTGCCAGCAGCTTGGTATTCGGGGGTACCTACGAGCAGTACTTC.

The genes are TRBV18 and TRBJ2-4; TRBD1 is a possible D gene (6 bases). The CDR3 extends over 19 amino acids. Trimming cost V 5 bases and J 0 bases, with 23 bases left between them. The germline V gene has CDR1 KGHSH and CDR2 LQKENI. The CDR3 reads CASSAEYLYRELAKNIQYF. Written as DNA, the CDR3 is TGTGCCAGCTCAGCCGAGTACCTGTACAGGGAACTAGCCAAAAACATTCAGTACTTC.

The V call is TRBV7-8, the J call TRBJ1-5; perhaps TRBD1 as D (6 bases). Germline CDR1 is SGHVS and CDR2 is FQNEAQ. The CDR3 totals 16 residues. Between the trimmed V and J ends, which lost 1 base and 6 bases, there was a span of 16 bases. DNA of the CDR3: TGTGCCAGCAGCTTAGGGGGGGGCAGGGTGATTCAGCCCCAGCATTTT. Translating it yields CASSLGGGRVIQPQHF.

The V call is TRBV18, the J call TRBJ2-1; 8 bases agree with TRBD1. CDR3 length equals 15 residues. The ends lost 2 bases at V and 8 bases at J; junction bases unmatched: 8. Germline V gene sequence: CDR1 KGHSH, CDR2 LQKENI. CDR3 sequence: CASSPIGQGMDEQFF. In DNA, the CDR3 is TGTGCCAGCTCACCAATAGGACAGGGTATGGATGAGCAGTTCTTC.

The sample holds one count of this clone. V is TRBV29-1 and J is TRBJ2-2, with a weak D call TRBD2 (6 bases). Germline V gene sequence: CDR1 SQVTM, CDR2 ANQGSEA. Trimming left V 4 bases short and J 6 bases short, with 6 bases between. This CDR3 has 11 residues. In nucleotides, the CDR3 is TGCAGCGTTGGGGGGGCCGGGGAGCTGTTTTTT. Amino acids: CSVGGAGELFF.

The CDR3, as DNA: TGTGCCAGCAGTTACTCGAGCGACAGACCCTACGAGCAGTACTTC. This translates into CASSYSSDRPYEQYF. The chain has TRBV6-5 and TRBJ2-7, with D perhaps TRBD1 (5 bases). CDR1 and CDR2 from the germline V gene are MNHEY and SVGAGI. This CDR3 contains 15 residues. The V end lost 0 bases, the J end lost 2 bases, and 11 bases lay between the germline ends.

The V and J genes are TRBV11-2 and TRBJ2-7; 8 nucleotides agree with TRBD1. The germline V gene encodes CDR1 SGHAT and CDR2 FQNNGV. The length of the CDR3 is 13 residues. The ends lost 5 bases at V and 6 bases at J; junction bases unmatched: 6. The CDR3 region is CASSVQGDGEQYF. CDR3 DNA: TGTGCCAGCAGCGTACAGGGGGACGGCGAGCAGTACTTC.

The J gene is TRBJ2-2, the V gene TRBV7-6; D perhaps matches TRBD1 (5 bases). Germline V lookup: CDR1 SGHVS, CDR2 FNYEAQ. Deletions cut 5 bases from V and 0 bases from J, with 13 bases between. The CDR3 sequence is 16 residues long. The CDR3 sequence: CASSPERGANTGELFF. The DNA for the CDR3 is TGTGCCAGCAGCCCAGAAAGGGGTGCGAACACCGGGGAGCTGTTTTTT.

This sequence joins TRBV2 and TRBJ1-5, with a tentative D call TRBD1 (6 bases). The V gene's germline CDR1 is SNHLY and CDR2 FYNNEI. The CDR3 length is 15 residues. The V end was cut by 7 bases, the J end by 5 bases, with 18 bases between. Here the CDR3 reads CASNVQGAGDQPQHF. CDR3 nucleotides: TGTGCCAGCAACGTACAGGGTGCTGGCGATCAGCCCCAGCATTTT.

The chain employs TRBV12-5 and TRBJ1-2, with no clear D. Trimming left V 7 bases short and J 3 bases short, with 12 bases between. The CDR3 runs 13 residues. The germline CDR1 and CDR2 sequences are LGHNT and FRNRAP. Here the CDR3 reads CASASEEDYGYTF. Here the CDR3 DNA reads TGTGCTAGTGCCTCGGAGGAGGACTATGGCTACACCTTC.

The genes are TRBV4-2 and TRBJ2-3; 9 bases map to TRBD2. CDR1 and CDR2 (germline): LGHNA, YNFKEQ. The V gene end was trimmed by 0 bases and the J gene end by 4 bases; junction bases not matched to a gene: 11. CDR3 size: 18 residues. This CDR3 reads CASSQEVRRGGLADTQYF. The CDR3 DNA reads as TGTGCCAGCAGCCAAGAGGTGAGGCGGGGGGGCCTGGCAGATACGCAGTATTTT.

V usage is TRBV7-9 and J usage is TRBJ1-1; TRBD1 agrees at 9 bases. After removal of 3 bases from V and 1 base from J, the junction contained 9 bases not matched to a gene. The CDR3 sequence is 17 residues long. CDR1 and CDR2 from the germline V gene are SEHNR and FQNEAQ (reference sequence). CDR3 amino acids: CASSLHRGRFRNTEAFF. For the CDR3, the DNA is TGTGCCAGCAGCTTGCACAGGGGGCGGTTTAGGAACACTGAAGCTTTCTTT.

The J gene is TRBJ1-6, the V gene TRBV6-1; no clear D gene. V was trimmed by 7 bases and J by 4 bases, leaving 11 bases between them. The CDR3 sequence is 14 residues long. Per the germline V gene, CDR1 is MNHNS and CDR2 is SASEGT. The CDR3, as DNA: TGTGCCAGCACTCCTGGGGAGTATAATTCACCCCTCCACTTT. As protein: CASTPGEYNSPLHF.

The rearrangement joins TRBV11-2 to TRBJ2-7, with D unresolved. The CDR3 runs 13 residues. CDR1 and CDR2 (germline): SGHAT, FQNNGV. V lost 2 bases and J lost 3, with 8 bases in between. Written as DNA, the CDR3 is TGTGCCAGCAGCTTAAACTTTGTCTACGAGCAGTACTTC. Amino acids: CASSLNFVYEQYF.

The chain recombines TRBV30 with TRBJ1-1, with 7 bases fitting TRBD1. This CDR3 comprises 14 residues. The ends lost 3 bases at V and 0 bases at J; junction bases unmatched: 4. The germline gives CDR1 GTSNPN, CDR2 SVGIG (reference sequence). The DNA of the CDR3 is TGTGCCTGGAGCTGGGGACAGTTGAACACTGAAGCTTTCTTT. Translated: CAWSWGQLNTEAFF. Based on the CDR3 plus reference TRBV30 and TRBJ1-1, the full variable domain is SQTIHQWPATLVQPVGSPLSLECTVEGTSNPNLYWYRQAAGRGLQLLFYSVGIGQISSEVPQNLSASRPQDRQFILSSKKLLLSDSGFYLCAWSWGQLNTEAFFGQGTRLTVV.

The chain carries TRBV2 and TRBJ2-7, with 11 bases fitting TRBD1. Germline CDR1 is SNHLY and CDR2 is FYNNEI. The CDR3 runs 15 residues. Trimming took 6 bases from V and 9 from J; bases not matched to a gene: 13. CDR3: CASRAPGQGGGSQYF. The CDR3, as DNA: TGTGCCAGCAGGGCCCCGGGACAGGGGGGAGGATCGCAGTACTTC.

Details on this clone: Other DNA sequences from this sample encode an identical CDR3 as well. V usage is TRBV11-2 and J usage is TRBJ2-5; D possibly corresponds to TRBD2 (6 bases). V was shortened by 8 bases and J by 1 base, with 8 bases between the two germline ends. Germline values: CDR1 SGHAT, CDR2 FQNNGV. The CDR3 length is 12 residues. The CDR3 here is CASRDFQETQYF. The DNA for the CDR3 is TGTGCCAGCCGGGACTTCCAAGAGACCCAGTACTTC.

The genes are TRBV5-4 and TRBJ1-3; D unresolved. Trimming left V 0 bases short and J 2 bases short, with 6 bases between. Germline V lookup: CDR1 SGHNT, CDR2 YYREEE (reference sequence). This CDR3 is built from 14 residues. This chain's CDR3 is CASSLGGAGNTIYF. The CDR3 bases are TGTGCCAGCAGCTTGGGGGGAGCTGGAAACACCATATATTTT.

This clone was observed a handful of times. Written as DNA, the CDR3 is TGTGCCAGCAGTTACTCGAGGAGGCAGACGTATGGCTACACCTTC. Translated, it gives CASSYSRRQTYGYTF. This chain connects TRBV6-5 to TRBJ1-2; D uncertain. V was cut by 0 bases and J by 5 bases, with 13 bases left in between. Germline V CDR1 and CDR2: MNHEY, SVGAGI. CDR3 length: 15 residues.

The genes are TRBV27 and TRBJ2-7; 9 bases fit TRBD2. TRBJ2-1 explains the end of the DNA better; the J call may be wrong. Germline CDR1 is MNHEY and CDR2 is SMNVEV (reference sequence). The CDR3 covers 15 residues. DNA for the CDR3: TGTGCCAGCGGACGTAGCGGGGGAATCTACAATGAGCAGTTCTTC. Protein sequence: CASGRSGGIYNEQFF.

The V call is TRBV30, the J call TRBJ2-7; TRBD2 matches 13 bases. In germline, CDR1 is GTSNPN, CDR2 SVGIG (reference sequence). The CDR3 contains 17 residues. After removal of 4 bases from V and 0 bases from J, the junction contained 9 bases not matched to a gene. CDR3 nucleotide sequence: TGTGCCTGGAAGGTAGGGACTAGCGGGGCGAGCTCCTACGAGCAGTACTTC. It specifies CAWKVGTSGASSYEQYF. Full variable domain (rest looked up from reference TRBV30 and TRBJ2-7): SQTIHQWPATLVQPVGSPLSLECTVEGTSNPNLYWYRQAAGRGLQLLFYSVGIGQISSEVPQNLSASRPQDRQFILSSKKLLLSDSGFYLCAWKVGTSGASSYEQYFGPGTRLTVT.

V is TRBV13 and J is TRBJ2-1; TRBD2 matches 8 bases. Germline V lookup: CDR1 PRHDT, CDR2 FYEKMQ (reference sequence). This CDR3 contains 14 residues. V lost 10 bases to trimming and J lost 6 bases; unmatched junction nucleotides: 11. CDR3 residues: CATRAGGGRNEQFF. DNA for the CDR3: TGTGCCACCAGGGCGGGCGGGGGGCGCAATGAGCAGTTCTTC.

This clone was found once. This chain uses TRBV7-3 with TRBJ1-1, with 9 positions matching TRBD1. The CDR3 runs to 13 residues. V dropped 3 bases and J dropped 11; count of bases not matched to a gene: 7. Germline V gene sequence: CDR1 SGHTA, CDR2 FQGTGA. The DNA for the CDR3 is TGTGCCAGCAGCTTGCCGGGGACAGGGCTCGCTTTCTTT. Residues: CASSLPGTGLAFF.

This clone has a handful of counts. The chain is built from TRBV7-6 and TRBJ2-7; no reliable D call. The CDR3 extends over 13 amino acids. Germline values: CDR1 SGHVS, CDR2 FNYEAQ. Trimming stripped 5 bases from V and 3 bases from J, with 11 bases between. In DNA form, the CDR3 reads TGTGCCAGCAGCCCGGGTCCCAACTACGAGCAGTACTTC. It codes for CASSPGPNYEQYF.